This is a list of T cell receptor beta chains from one sample in a study of cytomegalovirus exposure and HLA in healthy donors. Assay: immunoSEQ multiplex PCR; the TCRdb copy retains only in-frame clones and omits some. The sample carries tens of thousands of clones, roughly three quarters recorded once. Material: PBMCs. The receptors come from a middle-aged woman in good health and CMV-seronegative. Each CDR3 is given with its conserved first and last residue. The order of the fields is D gene, J gene, clone size, V gene, CDR3 protein, CDR3 DNA. The D gene is left open where the match is weak. Size values are once, few and many counts, or a class for expanded clones, and some rows have none.

D: TRBD1; J: TRBJ1-3; size: .; V: TRBV30; CDR3: CASTGAGGNTIYF; DNA: TGTGCCAGTACAGGGGCTGGTGGAAACACCATATATTTT
D: .; J: TRBJ1-6; size: .; V: TRBV9; CDR3: CASSAPPGVESPLHF; DNA: TGTGCCAGCAGCGCCCCCCCGGGGGTCGAATCACCCCTCCACTTT
D: .; J: TRBJ1-1; size: .; V: TRBV2; CDR3: CASRTRRDTEAFF; DNA: TGTGCCAGCAGGACTCGGAGGGACACTGAAGCTTTCTTT
D: TRBD2; J: TRBJ2-1; size: .; V: TRBV10-3; CDR3: CAISGTSGGYNEQFF; DNA: TGTGCCATCAGTGGGACTAGCGGGGGCTACAATGAGCAGTTCTTC
D: .; J: TRBJ1-4; size: .; V: TRBV5-4; CDR3: CASSERGAGNEKLFF; DNA: TGTGCCAGCAGCGAACGGGGGGCGGGTAATGAAAAACTGTTTTTT
D: TRBD1; J: TRBJ1-5; size: .; V: TRBV5-1; CDR3: CASSLDGTANQPQNF; DNA: TGCGCCAGCAGCTTGGACGGGACAGCTAATCAGCCCCAGAATTTT
D: TRBD1; J: TRBJ2-1; size: .; V: TRBV29-1; CDR3: CSAGEPTGIASYNEQFF; DNA: TGCAGCGCCGGGGAACCGACAGGGATCGCGTCCTACAATGAGCAGTTCTTC
D: .; J: TRBJ1-1; size: once; V: TRBV29-1; CDR3: CSVVGGRTEAFF; DNA: TGCAGCGTTGTCGGGGGACGGACTGAAGCTTTCTTT
D: .; J: TRBJ2-2; size: .; V: TRBV28; CDR3: CASSLNRPTGELFF; DNA: TGTGCCAGCAGCCTCAACAGGCCCACCGGGGAGCTGTTTTTT
D: TRBD1; J: TRBJ2-1; size: few; V: TRBV6-6; CDR3: CASSWTGDEQFF; DNA: TGTGCCAGCAGTTGGACAGGGGATGAGCAGTTCTTC
D: .; J: TRBJ2-7; size: .; V: TRBV6-1; CDR3: CASSEAPQIYEQYF; DNA: TGTGCCAGCAGTGAAGCCCCACAGATCTACGAGCAGTACTTC
D: TRBD1; J: TRBJ1-1; size: few; V: TRBV5-4; CDR3: CASSLAPTGRTEAFF; DNA: TGTGCCAGCAGCTTGGCCCCGACAGGGCGCACTGAAGCTTTCTTT
D: TRBD1; J: TRBJ1-6; size: .; V: TRBV25-1; CDR3: CASSDRGASPLHF; DNA: TGTGCCAGCAGCGACAGGGGCGCTTCACCCCTCCACTTT
D: .; J: TRBJ1-6; size: .; V: TRBV6-5; CDR3: CASRVATPPYSPLHF; DNA: TGTGCCAGCAGAGTAGCTACTCCGCCCTATTCACCCCTCCACTTT
D: TRBD1; J: TRBJ2-7; size: .; V: TRBV5-4; CDR3: CASSSDRVNYEQYF; DNA: TGTGCCAGCAGCTCCGACAGGGTTAACTACGAGCAGTACTTC
D: .; J: TRBJ2-3; size: .; V: TRBV7-6; CDR3: CASSLVGASFTDTQYF; DNA: TGTGCCAGCAGCTTAGTGGGTGCTAGTTTCACAGATACGCAGTATTTT
D: TRBD1; J: TRBJ1-6; size: .; V: TRBV10-1; CDR3: CASRDYPGTANSPLHF; DNA: TGCGCCAGCAGGGACTACCCGGGGACAGCTAATTCACCCCTCCACTTT
D: .; J: TRBJ2-1; size: few; V: TRBV7-2; CDR3: CASTPPRSNEQFF; DNA: TGTGCCAGCACCCCACCCAGGTCCAATGAGCAGTTCTTC
D: TRBD1; J: TRBJ1-4; size: .; V: TRBV4-1; CDR3: CASSLQDRAGEKLFF; DNA: TGCGCCAGCAGCCTCCAGGACAGGGCCGGTGAAAAACTGTTTTTT
D: TRBD1; J: TRBJ1-6; size: .; V: TRBV4-3; CDR3: CASSQDRAQGVNSPLHF; DNA: TGCGCCAGCAGCCAAGATCGCGCGCAGGGGGTAAATTCACCCCTCCACTTT
D: TRBD1; J: TRBJ1-1; size: .; V: TRBV27; CDR3: CASSLRDRGADEAFF; DNA: TGTGCCAGCAGTCTCCGGGACAGGGGGGCGGATGAAGCTTTCTTT
D: TRBD1; J: TRBJ2-7; size: .; V: TRBV6-1; CDR3: CASSGWTGQYF; DNA: TGTGCCAGCAGTGGGTGGACAGGGCAGTACTTC
D: .; J: TRBJ2-3; size: .; V: TRBV9; CDR3: CASSPTTTGTQYF; DNA: TGTGCCAGCAGCCCTACCACTACGGGTACGCAGTATTTT
D: TRBD1; J: TRBJ1-5; size: .; V: TRBV6-5; CDR3: CATGGQGNQPQNF; DNA: TGTGCCACTGGAGGACAGGGCAATCAGCCCCAGAATTTT
D: .; J: TRBJ1-3; size: .; V: TRBV30; CDR3: CAWSVAGGAGNTIYF; DNA: TGTGCCTGGAGTGTAGCGGGGGGTGCGGGAAACACCATATATTTT
D: TRBD2; J: TRBJ2-1; size: once; V: TRBV5-1; CDR3: CASDLGLAVGNEQFF; DNA: TGCGCCAGCGATCTGGGACTAGCAGTCGGGAATGAGCAGTTCTTC
D: TRBD1; J: TRBJ1-2; size: .; V: TRBV7-6; CDR3: CVSSARQGDYGYTF; DNA: TGTGTCAGCAGCGCGAGACAGGGTGACTATGGCTACACCTTC
D: TRBD1; J: TRBJ1-1; size: .; V: TRBV14; CDR3: CASSQDSGTVSTEAFF; DNA: TGTGCCAGCAGCCAAGATTCAGGGACAGTCTCTACTGAAGCTTTCTTT
D: TRBD2; J: TRBJ2-3; size: .; V: TRBV5-4; CDR3: CASRLAGVLTDTQYF; DNA: TGTGCCAGCAGACTAGCGGGGGTACTCACAGATACGCAGTATTTT
D: .; J: TRBJ2-3; size: .; V: TRBV30; CDR3: CAWNEGALSTDTQYF; DNA: TGTGCCTGGAATGAAGGGGCCCTCAGCACAGATACGCAGTATTTT
D: .; J: TRBJ1-1; size: .; V: TRBV4-2; CDR3: CASSHSRGTEAFF; DNA: TGTGCCAGCAGCCACTCTCGGGGGACTGAAGCTTTCTTT
D: TRBD1; J: TRBJ1-2; size: .; V: TRBV5-1; CDR3: CASRFPGQQYGYTF; DNA: TGCGCCAGCAGATTCCCGGGACAGCAATATGGCTACACCTTC
D: .; J: TRBJ1-2; size: once; V: TRBV5-1; CDR3: CASSSEGSNYGYTF; DNA: TGCGCCAGCAGTTCCGAGGGATCGAACTATGGCTACACCTTC
D: TRBD2; J: TRBJ2-3; size: .; V: TRBV7-2; CDR3: CASSSAGTSETDTQYF; DNA: TGTGCCAGCAGCTCAGCCGGGACTAGCGAAACAGATACGCAGTATTTT
D: .; J: TRBJ2-7; size: few; V: TRBV27; CDR3: CASSLEGARTRYEQYF; DNA: TGTGCCAGCAGTTTAGAAGGGGCTAGGACCCGTTACGAGCAGTACTTC
D: TRBD1; J: TRBJ1-1; size: .; V: TRBV6-5; CDR3: CASSFGGTGNTEAFF; DNA: TGTGCCAGCAGTTTTGGCGGGACAGGTAACACTGAAGCTTTCTTT
D: .; J: TRBJ2-3; size: .; V: TRBV10-3; CDR3: CAISETSSRADTQYF; DNA: TGTGCCATCAGTGAGACCTCGAGTCGAGCAGATACGCAGTATTTT
D: TRBD1; J: TRBJ1-2; size: .; V: TRBV10-3; CDR3: CAISDRTGRDYGYTF; DNA: TGTGCCATCAGTGACCGGACAGGGAGGGACTATGGCTACACCTTC
D: .; J: TRBJ2-6; size: .; V: TRBV6-5; CDR3: CASSYSLGLGANVLTF; DNA: TGTGCCAGCAGTTACTCGTTGGGGCTTGGGGCCAACGTCCTGACTTTC